This T cell receptor beta chain was sequenced for a study of blood T cell repertoires in COVID-19. Study at large: Sample material is recorded as cDNA or gDNA derived from T cells, B-cell-depleted T cells, or PBMCs.

Cohorts were determined from participant-reported clinical history. Original processing methods: Amplifying reference gene primers gave estimates of nucleated cell counts. The protocol was immunoSEQ multiplex PCR, while the TCRdb copy is restricted to in-frame clones and leaves out a portion. V and J calls and clone size come straight from that table; D and trimming were deduced from the DNA. The sample records about 200,000 clones, about 88% being singletons. The V and J ends lost 0 bases and 4 bases respectively, with 6 bases between them. This CDR3 has 13 residues. Germline CDR1 reads MNHEY; CDR2 reads SVGAGI.

The sequence was collected from a woman aged 40 to 55 in a cohort exposed to, infected with or recovered from COVID-19 (not recorded which). The J gene is TRBJ1-1, the V gene TRBV6-5; D is perhaps TRBD1 (6 bases). The specimen was PBMCs or T cells enriched from blood (not recorded which). CDR3 loop: CASSYSGGTEAFF. The CDR3 region has the DNA TGTGCCAGCAGTTACTCAGGGGGCACTGAAGCTTTCTTT.